This TCR beta chain was found in a study of cytomegalovirus exposure and HLA in healthy donors. PCR amplification relied on 60 Vbeta primers (plus 13 Jbeta primers). Clones were sequenced by immunoSEQ multiplex PCR, and TCRdb holds only the in-frame ones, with some missing. Of 160,000 or so clones listed, about 85% are singletons. V lost 7 bases, J lost 1 base, and 22 bases lay in between. The length of the CDR3 is 17 residues. Per germline, CDR1 LNHDA and CDR2 SQIVND (reference sequence). The TCR originated in a woman aged 18-29 years in good health and CMV-seronegative. Sequencing was done on a sample of PBMCs. The chain is built from TRBV19 and TRBJ1-2; D unclear. The CDR3, as DNA: TGTGCCAGTACCCCAACCCGCGGGAGAAAAAGTAACTATGGCTACACCTTC. Its translation: CASTPTRGRKSNYGYTF.